This is a list of T cell receptor beta chains from one sample in a study of blood T cell repertoires in COVID-19. Some clones are missing from TCRdb's copy, which holds only in-frame ones; the method was immunoSEQ multiplex PCR. The sample consists of about 440,000 clones, 90% of them appearing once. What was sequenced was PBMCs or T cells enriched from blood (not recorded which). The receptors were sampled from a man younger than 30 who had recovered from COVID-19. Both conserved end residues are part of each CDR3. Each record gives: D gene, J gene, clone size, V gene, CDR3 protein, CDR3 DNA. The D gene is left open where the match is weak. The size field is filled for only some rows; it gives once, few, many or a size class.

D gene: TRBD2
J gene: TRBJ2-3
clone size: once
V gene: TRBV5-4
CDR3 protein: CASSPGLAGTDTQYF
CDR3 DNA: TGTGCCAGCAGCCCAGGACTAGCGGGGACAGATACGCAGTATTTT

D gene: -
J gene: TRBJ1-2
clone size: -
V gene: TRBV15
CDR3 protein: CATSRVGRREGGYTF
CDR3 DNA: TGTGCCACCAGCAGAGTGGGGCGTAGGGAGGGAGGCTACACCTTC

D gene: TRBD1
J gene: TRBJ1-2
clone size: -
V gene: TRBV29-1
CDR3 protein: CSVGQGATGYTF
CDR3 DNA: TGCAGCGTGGGACAGGGGGCGACGGGCTACACCTTC

D gene: TRBD1
J gene: TRBJ1-1
clone size: -
V gene: TRBV11-3
CDR3 protein: CASSPGQGVRVNTEAFF
CDR3 DNA: TGTGCCAGCAGCCCGGGACAGGGGGTTAGAGTTAACACTGAAGCTTTCTTT

D gene: -
J gene: TRBJ2-2
clone size: -
V gene: TRBV5-4
CDR3 protein: CASSLQGPGELFF
CDR3 DNA: TGTGCCAGCAGCCTACAGGGTCCCGGGGAGCTGTTTTTT

D gene: -
J gene: TRBJ2-1
clone size: -
V gene: TRBV5-1
CDR3 protein: CASSPAPGRKGDNEQFF
CDR3 DNA: TGCGCCAGCAGTCCCGCGCCCGGGCGGAAAGGGGACAATGAGCAGTTCTTC

D gene: -
J gene: TRBJ2-7
clone size: -
V gene: TRBV2
CDR3 protein: CASYPGTKVAEQYF
CDR3 DNA: TGTGCCTCATACCCCGGGACAAAGGTGGCCGAGCAGTACTTC

D gene: TRBD1
J gene: TRBJ2-7
clone size: -
V gene: TRBV6-5
CDR3 protein: CASRVSGTGGYEQYF
CDR3 DNA: TGTGCCAGCAGGGTTTCCGGGACAGGGGGGTACGAGCAGTACTTC

D gene: TRBD2
J gene: TRBJ2-2
clone size: -
V gene: TRBV4-1
CDR3 protein: CASSHLRAGATSGWNTGELFF
CDR3 DNA: TGCGCCAGCAGCCACCTAAGGGCGGGGGCGACTAGCGGATGGAACACCGGGGAGCTGTTTTTT

D gene: TRBD2
J gene: TRBJ2-2
clone size: -
V gene: TRBV5-4
CDR3 protein: CASSPGLADTGELFF
CDR3 DNA: TGTGCCAGCAGCCCGGGACTAGCGGACACCGGGGAGCTGTTTTTT

D gene: -
J gene: TRBJ1-3
clone size: -
V gene: TRBV10-2
CDR3 protein: CASSDSGVSGNTIYF
CDR3 DNA: TGCGCCAGCAGTGATTCGGGTGTCTCTGGAAACACCATATATTTT

D gene: TRBD1
J gene: TRBJ1-1
clone size: once
V gene: TRBV30
CDR3 protein: CAWGGDRGLYAFF
CDR3 DNA: TGTGCCTGGGGGGGCGACAGGGGGCTTTATGCTTTCTTT

D gene: TRBD1
J gene: TRBJ1-2
clone size: -
V gene: TRBV7-3
CDR3 protein: CASSPGQGYGYTF
CDR3 DNA: TGTGCCAGCAGCCCCGGACAGGGCTATGGCTACACCTTC

D gene: -
J gene: TRBJ1-6
clone size: -
V gene: TRBV6-5
CDR3 protein: CASMQRAEYNSPLHF
CDR3 DNA: TGTGCCAGCATGCAGAGAGCGGAATATAATTCACCCCTCCACTTT

D gene: -
J gene: TRBJ2-7
clone size: -
V gene: TRBV28
CDR3 protein: CASTSPGSKSEQYF
CDR3 DNA: TGTGCCAGCACCTCGCCAGGCAGCAAATCGGAGCAGTACTTC

D gene: -
J gene: TRBJ1-1
clone size: -
V gene: TRBV19
CDR3 protein: CASQTPSAEAFF
CDR3 DNA: TGTGCCAGCCAAACCCCCAGCGCTGAAGCTTTCTTT

D gene: -
J gene: TRBJ2-7
clone size: -
V gene: TRBV5-1
CDR3 protein: CASSYTDYMAYEQYF
CDR3 DNA: TGCGCCAGCAGCTATACCGATTACATGGCCTACGAGCAGTACTTC

D gene: -
J gene: TRBJ2-3
clone size: -
V gene: TRBV18
CDR3 protein: CASSPSREIIDTQYF
CDR3 DNA: TGTGCCAGCTCACCCTCGAGGGAAATTATCGATACGCAGTATTTT

D gene: -
J gene: TRBJ1-2
clone size: -
V gene: TRBV14
CDR3 protein: CASSLGTNYGYTF
CDR3 DNA: TGTGCCAGCAGTTTGGGCACGAACTATGGCTACACCTTC

D gene: -
J gene: TRBJ1-2
clone size: -
V gene: TRBV11-2
CDR3 protein: CASSLVLQGSGYTF
CDR3 DNA: TGTGCCAGCAGCTTAGTACTACAGGGCTCCGGCTACACCTTC

D gene: -
J gene: TRBJ1-5
clone size: -
V gene: TRBV19
CDR3 protein: CASIGPGDQPQHF
CDR3 DNA: TGTGCCAGTATAGGGCCAGGGGACCAGCCCCAGCATTTT

D gene: -
J gene: TRBJ1-5
clone size: -
V gene: TRBV7-2
CDR3 protein: CASSLTPRVGVRRQPQHF
CDR3 DNA: TGTGCCAGCAGCTTAACTCCTCGCGTCGGGGTTCGGAGGCAGCCCCAGCATTTT

D gene: -
J gene: TRBJ1-1
clone size: -
V gene: TRBV28
CDR3 protein: CASSLNGARRAFF
CDR3 DNA: TGTGCCAGCAGTTTGAATGGGGCTAGGCGAGCTTTCTTT

D gene: TRBD1
J gene: TRBJ2-1
clone size: once
V gene: TRBV6-5
CDR3 protein: CASWTGGGSYNEQFF
CDR3 DNA: TGTGCCAGCTGGACAGGGGGCGGGTCCTACAATGAGCAGTTCTTC

D gene: TRBD1
J gene: TRBJ1-4
clone size: -
V gene: TRBV27
CDR3 protein: CASSAIGTGENEKLFF
CDR3 DNA: TGTGCCAGCAGTGCCATCGGGACAGGGGAAAATGAAAAACTGTTTTTT

D gene: TRBD1
J gene: TRBJ1-6
clone size: -
V gene: TRBV27
CDR3 protein: CASSLAGGFQNSPLHF
CDR3 DNA: TGTGCCAGCAGTTTAGCAGGGGGCTTTCAAAATTCACCCCTCCACTTT

D gene: TRBD2
J gene: TRBJ2-7
clone size: -
V gene: TRBV7-3
CDR3 protein: CASSLRSSGINEQYF
CDR3 DNA: TGTGCCAGCAGCTTAAGGTCCAGCGGGATCAACGAGCAGTACTTC

D gene: TRBD1
J gene: TRBJ1-1
clone size: -
V gene: TRBV7-9
CDR3 protein: CASSRGQSNTEAFF
CDR3 DNA: TGTGCCAGCAGCCGGGGACAGAGCAACACTGAAGCTTTCTTT

D gene: TRBD1
J gene: TRBJ1-1
clone size: -
V gene: TRBV2
CDR3 protein: CASSKQGAGNTEAFF
CDR3 DNA: TGTGCCAGCAGCAAACAGGGGGCGGGGAACACTGAAGCTTTCTTT

D gene: TRBD1
J gene: TRBJ1-2
clone size: -
V gene: TRBV6-5
CDR3 protein: CASSFRGPYGYTF
CDR3 DNA: TGTGCCAGCAGTTTCAGGGGGCCGTATGGCTACACCTTC

D gene: TRBD2
J gene: TRBJ2-5
clone size: -
V gene: TRBV4-2
CDR3 protein: CASSQDLAGGFETQYF
CDR3 DNA: TGTGCCAGCAGCCAAGATCTGGCGGGAGGGTTCGAGACCCAGTACTTC

D gene: TRBD2
J gene: TRBJ2-2
clone size: -
V gene: TRBV7-9
CDR3 protein: CASSRGLAGTGELFF
CDR3 DNA: TGTGCCAGCAGCCGAGGACTAGCGGGGACCGGGGAGCTGTTTTTT

D gene: -
J gene: TRBJ2-1
clone size: -
V gene: TRBV30
CDR3 protein: CAWSVIKSSYNEQFF
CDR3 DNA: TGTGCCTGGAGTGTAATCAAGAGCTCCTACAATGAGCAGTTCTTC

D gene: TRBD2
J gene: TRBJ2-7
clone size: -
V gene: TRBV7-7
CDR3 protein: CASSSLPSGVPYEQYF
CDR3 DNA: TGTGCCAGCAGCTCCCTCCCTAGCGGGGTCCCCTACGAGCAGTACTTC

D gene: -
J gene: TRBJ1-1
clone size: -
V gene: TRBV7-8
CDR3 protein: CASSLRVLGTEAFF
CDR3 DNA: TGTGCCAGCAGCCTCAGGGTTCTGGGCACTGAAGCTTTCTTT

D gene: TRBD1
J gene: TRBJ1-6
clone size: -
V gene: TRBV27
CDR3 protein: CASSSSGTGTGRTPLHF
CDR3 DNA: TGTGCCAGCAGTTCGTCCGGGACAGGTACTGGCCGGACACCCCTCCACTTT

D gene: -
J gene: TRBJ2-6
clone size: -
V gene: TRBV7-9
CDR3 protein: CASSEPRGSRVSGANVLTF
CDR3 DNA: TGTGCCAGCAGCGAACCAAGGGGTAGTCGTGTAAGTGGGGCCAACGTCCTGACTTTC

D gene: TRBD1
J gene: TRBJ1-2
clone size: -
V gene: TRBV11-2
CDR3 protein: CASSATGGPRGYTF
CDR3 DNA: TGTGCCAGCAGCGCCACAGGGGGCCCAAGGGGCTACACCTTC

D gene: -
J gene: TRBJ2-7
clone size: once
V gene: TRBV2
CDR3 protein: CASTRTVNEQYF
CDR3 DNA: TGTGCCAGCACCCGGACAGTTAACGAGCAGTACTTC

D gene: TRBD2
J gene: TRBJ2-7
clone size: -
V gene: TRBV28
CDR3 protein: CASRTSGSDYEQYF
CDR3 DNA: TGTGCCAGCAGGACTAGCGGTTCGGACTACGAGCAGTACTTC

D gene: -
J gene: TRBJ1-1
clone size: -
V gene: TRBV28
CDR3 protein: CASSSPQGGNTEAFF
CDR3 DNA: TGTGCCAGCAGTTCCCCCCAGGGCGGTAACACTGAAGCTTTCTTT

D gene: -
J gene: TRBJ1-2
clone size: -
V gene: TRBV28
CDR3 protein: CASSPQGPHYGYTF
CDR3 DNA: TGTGCCAGCAGTCCGCAGGGGCCCCACTATGGCTACACCTTC

D gene: TRBD2
J gene: TRBJ2-7
clone size: -
V gene: TRBV10-3
CDR3 protein: CATAGTSGYEQYF
CDR3 DNA: TGTGCCACGGCCGGGACTAGCGGTTACGAGCAGTACTTC

D gene: -
J gene: TRBJ1-5
clone size: -
V gene: TRBV6-1
CDR3 protein: CASSEVEQQPQHF
CDR3 DNA: TGTGCCAGCAGTGAAGTGGAGCAGCAGCCCCAGCATTTT

D gene: -
J gene: TRBJ2-7
clone size: -
V gene: TRBV7-8
CDR3 protein: CASSFRTGYSDEQYF
CDR3 DNA: TGTGCCAGCAGCTTTCGAACAGGTTATTCTGACGAGCAGTACTTC

D gene: -
J gene: TRBJ1-2
clone size: -
V gene: TRBV11-2
CDR3 protein: CASSLQGANPNYGYTF
CDR3 DNA: TGTGCCAGCAGCCTCCAAGGGGCAAATCCCAACTATGGCTACACCTTC

D gene: -
J gene: TRBJ1-5
clone size: -
V gene: TRBV3-1/TRBV3-2
CDR3 protein: CASSQGQQPQHF
CDR3 DNA: TGTGCCAGCAGCCAGGGCCAACAGCCCCAGCATTTT

D gene: -
J gene: TRBJ1-3
clone size: -
V gene: TRBV5-5
CDR3 protein: CASSFRRDSGNTIYF
CDR3 DNA: TGTGCCAGCAGCTTCCGGCGGGACTCTGGAAACACCATATATTTT

D gene: -
J gene: TRBJ2-3
clone size: once
V gene: TRBV5-4
CDR3 protein: CASSIQIFTDTQYF
CDR3 DNA: TGTGCCAGCAGCATCCAAATTTTCACAGATACGCAGTATTTT

D gene: TRBD2
J gene: TRBJ2-1
clone size: -
V gene: TRBV28
CDR3 protein: CASSFRRTSGNYNEQFF
CDR3 DNA: TGTGCCAGCAGTTTTCGCCGGACTAGCGGGAACTACAATGAGCAGTTCTTC

D gene: TRBD1
J gene: TRBJ1-1
clone size: -
V gene: TRBV3-1/TRBV3-2
CDR3 protein: CASSQDWGQGAFF
CDR3 DNA: TGTGCCAGCAGCCAAGACTGGGGACAGGGAGCTTTCTTT